This T cell receptor (beta chain) was obtained from a study of cytomegalovirus exposure and HLA in healthy donors. General study results and limits: The dataset shows that most TCR sequences were rare, while some public TCRs occurred in many donors. Cytomegalovirus association was listed for 170 or so TCR beta chains. According to a subsequent analysis, TCR clusters from the first cohort were inclined to appear together in the 120 validation repertoires.

The table came from immunoSEQ multiplex PCR; TCRdb's copy has only in-frame clones and leaves some out. The data contain around 140,000 clones, approximately 89% of them seen just once; the ten biggest clones take up 1.2%. About this clone itself: The target antigen is unknown.

Per germline, CDR1 MNHEY and CDR2 SMNVEV (reference sequence). The ends lost 3 bases at V and 0 bases at J; junction bases unmatched: 2. This CDR3 comprises 15 residues. V usage is TRBV27 and J usage is TRBJ2-3, with 8 bases matching TRBD1. The clonotype originates from a woman aged 18-30 years in good health and CMV-seronegative. Sample: PBMCs. The CDR3 coding sequence is TGTGCCAGCAGTTTCCGGACAGGGAGCACAGATACGCAGTATTTT. Its translation is CASSFRTGSTDTQYF.